This TCR beta chain was sequenced during a study of cytomegalovirus exposure and HLA in healthy donors. Across the study: Roughly 80 million unique TCRs from HLA-typed donors made up an early data release.

The CDR3 is 15 amino acids. Germline CDR1 and CDR2: MNHEY and SVGAGI. Trimming cost V 6 bases and J 5 bases, with 16 bases left between them. This PCR relied on a set of 60 Vbeta primers and 13 Jbeta primers. Profiling relied on immunoSEQ multiplex PCR, and the TCRdb table lists in-frame clones only, not all of them. The sample comprises 240,000 or so clones, 80% to 85% of which are singletons, and about 8% rests with the top ten. What was sequenced was PBMCs. The chain has TRBV6-5 and TRBJ1-4; TRBD1 might be the D (6 bases). The origin of this receptor is a woman aged 60-75 years in good health and CMV-seropositive. The chain's CDR3 is CASRRRGAGNEKLFF. The CDR3 nucleotides read TGTGCCAGCAGAAGGCGGGGGGCGGGGAATGAAAAACTGTTTTTT.